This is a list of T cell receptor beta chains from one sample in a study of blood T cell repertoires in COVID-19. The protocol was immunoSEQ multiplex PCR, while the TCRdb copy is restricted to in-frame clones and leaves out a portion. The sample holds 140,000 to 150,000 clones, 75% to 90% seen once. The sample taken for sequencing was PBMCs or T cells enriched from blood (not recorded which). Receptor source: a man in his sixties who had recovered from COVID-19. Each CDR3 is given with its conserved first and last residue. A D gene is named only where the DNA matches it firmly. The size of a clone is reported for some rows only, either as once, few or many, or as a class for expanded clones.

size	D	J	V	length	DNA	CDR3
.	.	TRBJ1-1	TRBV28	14	TGTGCCAGCAGTTTCCAGGCGGAGGGATATGAAGCTTTCTTT	CASSFQAEGYEAFF
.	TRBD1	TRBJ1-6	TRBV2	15	TGTGCCAGCACCCTTCGGACAGGGAACAATTCACCCCTCCACTTT	CASTLRTGNNSPLHF
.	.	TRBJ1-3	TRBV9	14	TGTGCCAGCAGCTCATTAACGGGGGGAAACACCATATATTTT	CASSSLTGGNTIYF
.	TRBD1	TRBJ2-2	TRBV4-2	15	TGTGCCAGCAGCCAGGGACAGGGGAACACCGGGGAGCTGTTTTTT	CASSQGQGNTGELFF
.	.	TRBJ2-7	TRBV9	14	TGTGCCAGCAGCGTAGACCCGGGGGCCTACGAGCAGTACTTC	CASSVDPGAYEQYF
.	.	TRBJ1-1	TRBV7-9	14	TGTGCCAGCACCAAAAGGGAGGGGGGGACTGAAGCTTTCTTT	CASTKREGGTEAFF
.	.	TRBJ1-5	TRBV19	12	TGTGCCAGTAGCAGGGTTAATCAGCCCCAGCATTTT	CASSRVNQPQHF
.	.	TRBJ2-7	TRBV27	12	TGTGCCAGCATTTCACAGGGCTACGAGCAGTACTTC	CASISQGYEQYF
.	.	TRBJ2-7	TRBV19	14	TGTGCCAGTAGTCTTCGACACGGCTCCTACGAGCAGTACTTC	CASSLRHGSYEQYF
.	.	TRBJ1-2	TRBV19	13	TGTGCCAGTATGCCAGAACTAAACTATGGCTACACCTTC	CASMPELNYGYTF
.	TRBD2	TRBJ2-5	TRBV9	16	TGTGCCAGCAGCGTAGGTAGGGGACTAGCGGGTGAGACCCAGTACTTC	CASSVGRGLAGETQYF
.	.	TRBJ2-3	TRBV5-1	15	TGCGCCAGCAGCTTGGGGTTAGGGGTTCCAGATACGCAGTATTTT	CASSLGLGVPDTQYF
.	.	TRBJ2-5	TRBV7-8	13	TGTGCCAGCACACTCCACCGCCAAGAGACCCAGTACTTC	CASTLHRQETQYF
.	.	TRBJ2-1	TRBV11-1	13	TGTGCCAGCAGCCCCCTTTGGAGCGGTGAGCAGTTCTTC	CASSPLWSGEQFF
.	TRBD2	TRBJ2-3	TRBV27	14	TGTGCCAGCACGATAGCGGGGAGCACAGATACGCAGTATTTT	CASTIAGSTDTQYF
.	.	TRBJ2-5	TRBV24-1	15	TGTGCCACCAGTGATCCCAGGGGAAACCAAGAGACCCAGTACTTC	CATSDPRGNQETQYF
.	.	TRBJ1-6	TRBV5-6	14	TGTGCCAGCAGGACCGGACTACCCAATTCACCCCTCCACTTT	CASRTGLPNSPLHF
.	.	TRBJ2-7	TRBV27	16	TGTGCCAGCAGTCCCCAGCGAAACCCCGACCCCTACGAGCAGTACTTC	CASSPQRNPDPYEQYF
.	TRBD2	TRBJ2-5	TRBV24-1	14	TGTGCCACCAGTACTAGCGGGAGCGGGGAGACCCAGTACTTC	CATSTSGSGETQYF
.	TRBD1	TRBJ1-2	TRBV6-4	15	TGTGCCAGCAGTGACGGGACAGGGGAAGTCGGTGGCTACACCTTC	CASSDGTGEVGGYTF
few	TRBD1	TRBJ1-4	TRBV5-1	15	TGCGCCAGCAGCTTGGCCGGGACAGGAGATGAAAAACTGTTTTTT	CASSLAGTGDEKLFF
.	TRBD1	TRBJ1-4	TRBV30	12	TGTGCCTGGCAGGGGGGAAGCGAAAAACTGTTTTTT	CAWQGGSEKLFF
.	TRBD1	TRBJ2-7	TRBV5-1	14	TGCGCCAGCAGCCGTTCGGGACAGGGTCACGAGCAGTACTTC	CASSRSGQGHEQYF
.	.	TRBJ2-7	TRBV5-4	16	TGTGCCAGCAGCCTACCTCTTGGCGGGGGCCACTCAGAGCAGTACTTC	CASSLPLGGGHSEQYF
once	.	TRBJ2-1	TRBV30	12	TGTGCCTGGAGTGTATGGGGGGATGAGCAGTTCTTC	CAWSVWGDEQFF
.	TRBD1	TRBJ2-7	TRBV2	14	TGTGCCACCCTTCCCGGGACAGGGGGCTACGAGCAGTACTTC	CATLPGTGGYEQYF
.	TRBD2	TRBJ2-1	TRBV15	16	TGTGCCACCAGCAGAGATGTACTAGCGGGAGTTAATGAGCAGTTCTTC	CATSRDVLAGVNEQFF
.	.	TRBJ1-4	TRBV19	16	TGTGCCAGTAGTCAAATGAGGACAGCCATCATCGAAAAACTGTTTTTT	CASSQMRTAIIEKLFF
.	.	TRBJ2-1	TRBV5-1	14	TGCGCCAGCAGCCCTCTCCGCGAGGGTAATGAGCAGTTCTTC	CASSPLREGNEQFF
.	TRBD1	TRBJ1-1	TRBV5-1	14	TGCGCCAGCAGCGGGACAGGCCTTAACACTGAAGCTTTCTTT	CASSGTGLNTEAFF
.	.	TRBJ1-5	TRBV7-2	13	TGTGCCAGCAGCCTACAGGGCGATCAGCCCCAGCATTTT	CASSLQGDQPQHF
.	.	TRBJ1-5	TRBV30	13	TGTGCCTGGAGTGGTGGCAGCAATCAGCCCCAGCATTTT	CAWSGGSNQPQHF
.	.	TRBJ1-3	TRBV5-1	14	TGCGCCAGCAGCCAACAAGGGGAAGGAAACACCATATATTTT	CASSQQGEGNTIYF
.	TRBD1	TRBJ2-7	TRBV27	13	TGTGCCACCACCGGGACAGCAGACTACGAGCAGTACTTC	CATTGTADYEQYF
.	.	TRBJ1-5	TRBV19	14	TGTGCCAGTAGTATTGCCGGGGTTTTGTCCCCCCAGCATTTT	CASSIAGVLSPQHF
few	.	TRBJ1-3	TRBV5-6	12	TGTGCCAGCAGCCGACTGAGAAACACCATATATTTT	CASSRLRNTIYF
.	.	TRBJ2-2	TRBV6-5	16	TGTGCCAGCAGTTACCTAACAGGGACGGGCACCGGGGAGCTGTTTTTT	CASSYLTGTGTGELFF
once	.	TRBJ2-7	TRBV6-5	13	TGTGCCAGCAGTTCCACAGGGTCCTACGAGCAGTACTTC	CASSSTGSYEQYF
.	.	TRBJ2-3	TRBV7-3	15	TGTGCCAGCAGCCCCAATAGCGGTAGCACAGATACGCAGTATTTT	CASSPNSGSTDTQYF
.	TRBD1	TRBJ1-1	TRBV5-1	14	TGCGCCAGCAGCTTGGGACAGGGGCGGACTGAAGCTTTCTTT	CASSLGQGRTEAFF
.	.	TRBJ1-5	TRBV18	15	TGTGCCAGCTCCCGCGGAGGGGGAGGGGATCAGCCCCAGCATTTT	CASSRGGGGDQPQHF
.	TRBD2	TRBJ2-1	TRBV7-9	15	TGTGCCAGCAGCCCTAGGACTAGCGGGGGAGATGAGCAGTTCTTC	CASSPRTSGGDEQFF
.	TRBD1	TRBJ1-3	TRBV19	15	TGTGCCAGTAGTCTTCGACAGGGCATAAGAAACACCATATATTTT	CASSLRQGIRNTIYF
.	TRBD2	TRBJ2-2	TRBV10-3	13	TGTGCCATCAGTGAGGGACTAGCCGGGGAGCTGTTTTTT	CAISEGLAGELFF
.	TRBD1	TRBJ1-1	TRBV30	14	TGTGCCTGGAGTTGGGGACAGACGAACACTGAAGCTTTCTTT	CAWSWGQTNTEAFF
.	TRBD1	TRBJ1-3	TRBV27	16	TGTGCCAGCAGACGGGGTGGACAGGGCTCTGGAAACACCATATATTTT	CASRRGGQGSGNTIYF
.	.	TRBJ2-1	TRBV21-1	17	TGTGCCAGCAGCAAAATGGGACTAGCGGGAGTATGCAATGAGCAGTTCTTC	CASSKMGLAGVCNEQFF
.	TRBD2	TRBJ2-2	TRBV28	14	TGTGCCAGCAGCTCAAACAGCGGGGTAGGGGAGCTGTTTTTT	CASSSNSGVGELFF
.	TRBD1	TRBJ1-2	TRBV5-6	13	TGTGCCAGCAGCTTCGCAGGGGGCTTTTCCTACACCTTC	CASSFAGGFSYTF
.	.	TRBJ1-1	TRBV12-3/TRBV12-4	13	TGTGCCAGCGGCGGTCAGGGGATTTTTGAAGCTTTCTTT	CASGGQGIFEAFF